These 15 T cell receptor beta chains were sequenced from one sample in a study of T cells expressing NK-cell markers. Reanalyzing the 5' RACE reads, TCRdb keeps one entry per CDR3 protein, without DNA. The table for this sample gives some 300,000 distinct CDR3 sequences. The sequenced sample consisted of blood T cells: a sorted CD56 or NKG2C T cell subset, CD4+ or CD8+ T cells, or bulk PBMC T cells (not recorded which). Receptors were obtained from a young man in good health.

The genes are TRBV9 and TRBJ2-1; TCRdb designates TRBD2, a call that cannot be tested without DNA. Germline lookup yields CDR1 SGDLS and CDR2 YYNGEE. The CDR3 extends over 18 amino acids. The CDR3 loop is CASSPLARGSSSYNEQFF.

The V call is TRBV5-1, the J call TRBJ2-1; TCRdb's D call of TRBD1 is untestable without DNA. Germline V gives CDR1 SGHRS, CDR2 YFSETQ. The length of the CDR3 is 14 residues. The CDR3 loop is CASSFDRSSNEQFF. Variable domain in full (rest from reference TRBV5-1 and TRBJ2-1): KAGVTQTPRYLIKTRGQQVTLSCSPISGHRSVSWYQQTPGQGLQFLFEYFSETQRNKGNFPGRFSGRQFSNSRSEMNVSTLELGDSALYLCASSFDRSSNEQFFGPGTRLTVL.

This chain links TRBV24-1 with TRBJ1-1; the TCRdb call, TRBD1, lacks DNA for checking. This CDR3 is built from 16 residues. From germline, CDR1 is KGHDR and CDR2 SFDVKD. The CDR3 loop reads CATSDASGTANTEAFF.

The chain uses TRBV7-2 and TRBJ2-3; TCRdb gives TRBD1 as the D gene, but with no DNA this cannot be confirmed. Germline assignment: CDR1 SGHTA and CDR2 FQGNSA. CDR3 length: 12 residues. CDR3 amino acids: CASSLPEGGQYF. Full variable domain (outside the CDR3, taken from reference TRBV7-2 and TRBJ2-3): GAGVSQSPSNKVTEKGKDVELRCDPISGHTALYWYRQSLGQGLEFLIYFQGNSAPDKSGLPSDRFSAERTGGSVSTLTIQRTQQEDSAVYLCASSLPEGGQYFGPGTRLTVL.

The chain has TRBV11-2 and TRBJ2-1; checking the TCRdb D call of TRBD1 is not possible without DNA. Germline loops: CDR1 SGHAT, CDR2 FQNNGV. There are 20 residues in the CDR3. CDR3 in amino acids: CASSLVEGALHYGTLHEQFF. Using reference TRBV11-2 and TRBJ2-1 for the parts outside the CDR3, the full variable domain is EAGVAQSPRYKIIEKRQSVAFWCNPISGHATLYWYQQILGQGPKLLIQFQNNGVVDDSQLPKDRFSAERLKGVDSTLKIQPAKLEDSAVYLCASSLVEGALHYGTLHEQFFGPGTRLTVL.

This chain joins TRBV7-3 and TRBJ2-1; no DNA is available, so the TRBD2 call from TCRdb remains unchecked. The CDR3 contains 15 residues. Germline loops: CDR1 SGHTA, CDR2 FQGTGA. This CDR3 reads CASSSGTSSYNEQFF.

The V and J genes are TRBV18 and TRBJ2-7; TCRdb's D call, TRBD1, is unchecked because there is no DNA. The CDR3 loop spans 14 amino acids. Germline lookup yields CDR1 KGHSH and CDR2 LQKENI. CDR3 sequence reads: CASSPARISYEQYF.

This chain joins TRBV7-2 and TRBJ1-5; TCRdb's assignment of TRBD1 cannot be checked, as there is no DNA. The CDR3 is 14 residues long. Germline values: CDR1 SGHTA, CDR2 FQGNSA. Here the CDR3 reads CASSFWDRAQPQHF.

The chain employs TRBV6-2 or TRBV6-3 and TRBJ2-1; TCRdb outputs TRBD2, but without DNA this stays unchecked. CDR3 length equals 20 residues. Germline V lookup: CDR1 MNHEY, CDR2 SVGEGT. CDR3 amino acids: CASSRRGLAGGRRSYNEQFF.

The chain couples TRBV19 to TRBJ2-1; with no DNA, the TCRdb D assignment of TRBD2 cannot be verified. The CDR3 totals 15 residues. Per germline, CDR1 LNHDA and CDR2 SQIVND (reference sequence). This chain's CDR3 is CASSRQLATYNEQFF. Drawing the rest from reference TRBV19 and TRBJ2-1, the complete variable domain is DGGITQSPKYLFRKEGQNVTLSCEQNLNHDAMYWYRQDPGQGLRLIYYSQIVNDFQKGDIAEGYSVSREKKESFPLTVTSAQKNPTAFYLCASSRQLATYNEQFFGPGTRLTVL.

The chain joins TRBV7-2 to TRBJ2-1; no DNA is available, so the TRBD2 call from TCRdb remains unchecked. The germline CDR1 and CDR2 sequences are SGHTA and FQGNSA. The CDR3 totals 13 residues. The CDR3 protein is CASSTPGLAEQFF.

V usage is TRBV20-1 and J usage is TRBJ1-3; TCRdb reports TRBD1, a call that lacks DNA to check it against. This CDR3 is 14 amino acids long. Germline assignment: CDR1 DFQATT and CDR2 SNEGSKA (reference sequence). The CDR3 is CSARKGAQGNTIYF.

The V call is TRBV5-1, the J call TRBJ2-6. Germline V gene data show CDR1 as SGHRS and CDR2 as YFSETQ. CDR3 length: 17 amino acids. The CDR3 here is CASSPLRERSGANVLTF.

The genes are TRBV27 and TRBJ1-2; TCRdb names TRBD1, which stays unverified in the absence of DNA. In germline, CDR1 is MNHEY, CDR2 SMNVEV (reference sequence). The CDR3 contains 13 residues. The CDR3 spells CASSLSGQGGYTF.

V and J are TRBV7-9 and TRBJ2-7; TCRdb returns TRBD1, unconfirmable since there is no DNA. CDR3 length equals 15 residues. Germline V CDR1 and CDR2: SEHNR, FQNEAQ (reference sequence). The chain's CDR3 is CASSFNRGRGNEQYF.